The text below deals with one T cell receptor (beta chain). The CDR3 spans 13 residues. Between the trimmed V and J ends, which lost 0 bases and 10 bases, there was a span of 13 bases. CDR1 SGHRS and CDR2 YFSETQ come from the germline V gene. These data originate in a study of blood T cell repertoires in COVID-19. Study information: Samples taken during acute and convalescent COVID-19 were collected in the United States, Italy and Spain.

Membership in each cohort depended on participant-reported clinical history. Within 2 weeks of study entry, exposed participants had contacted a PCR-confirmed or clinician-diagnosed COVID-19 case. Methods used by the authors: Reference gene primer amplification gave estimated nucleated cell counts. Assay used: immunoSEQ multiplex PCR; TCRdb lists only in-frame clones, some missing. V, J and clone size reflect that table, while D and trimming were determined from the DNA. The sample holds 280,000 or so clones, just under 90% seen once. Sequencing was carried out using PBMCs or T cells enriched from blood (not recorded which). The chain uses TRBV5-1 and TRBJ1-1, with D unresolved. This clonotype was sampled from a woman aged 50 to 60 who had been exposed to COVID-19. CDR3: CASSLVGHLGAFF. In DNA, the CDR3 is TGCGCCAGCAGCTTGGTTGGGCATCTCGGAGCTTTCTTT.